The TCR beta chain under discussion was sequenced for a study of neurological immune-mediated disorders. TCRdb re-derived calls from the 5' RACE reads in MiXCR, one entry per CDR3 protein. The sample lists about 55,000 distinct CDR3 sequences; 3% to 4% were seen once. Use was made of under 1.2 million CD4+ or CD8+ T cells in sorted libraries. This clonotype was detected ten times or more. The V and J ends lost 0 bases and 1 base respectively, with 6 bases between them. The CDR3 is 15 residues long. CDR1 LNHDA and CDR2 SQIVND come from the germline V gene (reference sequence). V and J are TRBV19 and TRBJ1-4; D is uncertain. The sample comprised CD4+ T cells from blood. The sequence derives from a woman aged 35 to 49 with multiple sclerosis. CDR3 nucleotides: TGTGCCAGTAGTATAGAACTGCTAACTAATGAAAAACTGTTTTTT. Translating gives CASSIELLTNEKLFF.